The rows below give T cell receptor beta chains drawn from one sample of a study of blood T cell repertoires in COVID-19. The data were produced by immunoSEQ multiplex PCR, yet TCRdb's version contains in-frame clones alone and is incomplete. The table includes 200,000 or so clones, about 88% detected once. Sequenced: peripheral blood. Every receptor here comes from a man aged 50 or older with COVID-19, enrolled during active disease. Both conserved end residues are part of each CDR3. Each record gives: V gene, J gene, CDR3 length, CDR3 protein.

TRBV7-9	TRBJ2-3	14	CASSFNRVTDTQYF
TRBV7-3	TRBJ2-2	16	CASSPTSGPLSGELFF
TRBV15	TRBJ1-3	16	CATSGDKWLSGNTIYF
TRBV18	TRBJ2-6	18	CASSPYAGRSSGANVLTF
TRBV5-1	TRBJ2-2	17	CASSLDRDRGLSGELFF
TRBV5-1	TRBJ2-5	18	CASKTSGRPWQSQETQYF
TRBV10-3	TRBJ2-2	16	CAIRGTSGSGTGELFF
TRBV11-2	TRBJ1-5	15	CASSLGGFGNQPQHF
TRBV27	TRBJ2-1	15	CASSSPGLAGVRGFF
TRBV5-6	TRBJ1-2	15	CASSLDPGTGNGYTF
TRBV2	TRBJ1-6	14	CASSTGQGDSPLHF
TRBV19	TRBJ1-5	13	CASTGFSNQPQHF
TRBV28	TRBJ1-2	17	CAEGAADQSLSNYGYTF
TRBV19	TRBJ2-7	14	CASMTSGSFGEQYF